This entry concerns a single T cell receptor (beta chain). This clonotype was detected a few times. There is no known antigen for this receptor. Base qualities were left out, and no much larger clone turns up one base away. Library prep was done by RT-PCR. Instrument used: Illumina HiSeq 2500. The public sequencing data were trimmed at Q25 with fastp and processed into clonotypes with MiXCR by TCRdb, which kept only in-frame beta chains. Duplicate CDR3 protein sequences are folded into a single record with the most common DNA and genes. This sample holds 600,000 to 700,000 distinct CDR3 sequences; around 15% were observed only once. The top ten clones comprise roughly 7.2% of the sample. This entry belongs to a study of response to subunit inactivated influenza vaccine (dated by TCRdb to the late 2010s). A note on the overall study: Deep quantitative profiling of the T cell receptor repertoire was used in the study to follow responses to a trivalent subunit inactivated influenza vaccine.

Broad study findings and their caveats: According to the authors, only a limited number of new T cells may be recruited by each seasonal influenza vaccination.

Sequencing used PBMCs from blood, obtained roughly 2 weeks before vaccination. This TCR came from a man over 45 who received an inactivated influenza vaccine. Donor details come from another sample of the same person, matched by shared clones.

The CDR3 region: CASSRLVTGNEQFF. The nucleotide sequence is TGTGCCAGCAGTCGACTAGTTACGGGGAATGAGCAGTTCTTC. The V and J segments used are TRBV6-2 or TRBV6-3 and TRBJ2-1, with TRBD2 as a weak D call on 6 bases. For CDR1 and CDR2, the germline V gene lists MNHEY and SVGEGT. Measured from the cysteine to the phenylalanine, the CDR3 is 14 residues long. CDR3 DNA is the only sequence kept; it has 42 bases, read in frame from the first base. V is reduced by 5 bases and J by 7 bases, leaving a spacing of 15 bases between them.